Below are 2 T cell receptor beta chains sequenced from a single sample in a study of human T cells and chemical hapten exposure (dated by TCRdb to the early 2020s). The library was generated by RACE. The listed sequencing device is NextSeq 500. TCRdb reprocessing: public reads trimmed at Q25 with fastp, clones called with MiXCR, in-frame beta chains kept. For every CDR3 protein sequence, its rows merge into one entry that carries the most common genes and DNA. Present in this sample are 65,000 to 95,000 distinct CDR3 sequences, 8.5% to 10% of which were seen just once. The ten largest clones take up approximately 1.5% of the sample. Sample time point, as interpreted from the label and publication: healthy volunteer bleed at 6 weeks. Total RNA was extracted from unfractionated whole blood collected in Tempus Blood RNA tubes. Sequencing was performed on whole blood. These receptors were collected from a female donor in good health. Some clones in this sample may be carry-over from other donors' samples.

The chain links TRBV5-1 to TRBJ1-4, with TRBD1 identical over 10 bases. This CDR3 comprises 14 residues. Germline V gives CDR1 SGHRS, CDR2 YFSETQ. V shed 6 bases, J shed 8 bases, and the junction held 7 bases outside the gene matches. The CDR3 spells CASTTGTGDEKLFF. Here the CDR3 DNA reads TGCGCCAGCACCACCGGGACAGGGGACGAAAAACTGTTTTTT.

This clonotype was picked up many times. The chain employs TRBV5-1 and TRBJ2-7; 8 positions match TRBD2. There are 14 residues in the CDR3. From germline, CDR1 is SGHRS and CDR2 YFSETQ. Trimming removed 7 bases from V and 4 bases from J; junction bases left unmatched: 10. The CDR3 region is CASRPVLAAYEQYF. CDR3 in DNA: TGCGCCAGCCGCCCGGTACTAGCGGCTTACGAGCAGTACTTC.